The present entry profiles one T cell receptor (beta chain) with its context. What it recognizes is unknown. Roughly 10^5 TCR templates underwent assay in each sample. Sequenced by immunoSEQ multiplex PCR; TCRdb stores in-frame clones only, minus some. The sample records about 110,000 clones, 93% being singletons. This record belongs to a study of siplizumab effects on memory and regulatory T cells. Study-level points and caveats: Siplizumab significantly decreased alloreactive sequences from unstimulated CD4+ memory cells. A naive or memory phenotype could not be assigned to roughly 80-95% of the proliferating CD4+ or CD8+ clones. Under siplizumab, an average approximately 69% of mappable alloreactive CD4+ clones were Treg-derived, compared with more than 25% in controls.

Germline V gene data show CDR1 as MRHNA and CDR2 as SNTAGT. The CDR3 extends over 16 amino acids. V lost 6 bases and J lost 1, with 15 bases in between. V is TRBV6-4 and J is TRBJ2-2; D perhaps matches TRBD1 (6 bases). This clonotype was sampled from a human donor in good health. The sequencing sample was made of CD4+ T cells sorted from blood. The CDR3 sequence: CASREQGTGNTGELFF. CDR3 nucleotide sequence: TGTGCCAGCAGGGAACAGGGTACCGGGAACACCGGGGAGCTGTTTTTT.